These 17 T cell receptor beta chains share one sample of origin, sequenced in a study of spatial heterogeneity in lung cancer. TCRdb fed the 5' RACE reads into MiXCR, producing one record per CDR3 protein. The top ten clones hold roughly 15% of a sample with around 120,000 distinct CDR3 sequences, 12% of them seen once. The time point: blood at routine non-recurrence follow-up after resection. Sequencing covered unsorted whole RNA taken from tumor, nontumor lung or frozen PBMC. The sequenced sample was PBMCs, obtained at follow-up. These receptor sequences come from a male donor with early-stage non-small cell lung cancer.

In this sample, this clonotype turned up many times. CDR3 amino acids: CASSPPISGGYTF. In DNA, the CDR3 is TGTGCCAGCAGCCCCCCCATTTCTGGTGGCTACACCTTC. The V and J genes are TRBV7-9 and TRBJ1-2; D is unclear. Germline CDR1 and CDR2: SEHNR and FQNEAQ (reference sequence). The ends were cut back, 5 bases at V and 7 bases at J, with 14 bases in the middle. The CDR3 extends over 13 amino acids.

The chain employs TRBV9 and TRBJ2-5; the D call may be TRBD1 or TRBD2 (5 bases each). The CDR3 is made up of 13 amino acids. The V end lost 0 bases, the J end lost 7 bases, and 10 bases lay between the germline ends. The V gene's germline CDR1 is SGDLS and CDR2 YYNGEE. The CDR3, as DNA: TGTGCCAGCAGCGTAGATGGGGCGGGGACCCAGTACTTC. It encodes CASSVDGAGTQYF.

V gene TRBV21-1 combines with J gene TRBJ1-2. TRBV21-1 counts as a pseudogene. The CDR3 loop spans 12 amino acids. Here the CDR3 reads CASSHPERDHTF. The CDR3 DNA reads TGTGCCAGCAGCCATCCAGAGAGGGATCACACCTTC.

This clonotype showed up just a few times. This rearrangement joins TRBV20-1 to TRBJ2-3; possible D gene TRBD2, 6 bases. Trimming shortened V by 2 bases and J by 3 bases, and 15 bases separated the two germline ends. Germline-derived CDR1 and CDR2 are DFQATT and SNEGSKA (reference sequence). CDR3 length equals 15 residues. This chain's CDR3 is CSARFSRGNTDTQYF. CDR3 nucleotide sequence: TGCAGTGCTAGATTTTCGCGGGGAAATACAGATACGCAGTATTTT.

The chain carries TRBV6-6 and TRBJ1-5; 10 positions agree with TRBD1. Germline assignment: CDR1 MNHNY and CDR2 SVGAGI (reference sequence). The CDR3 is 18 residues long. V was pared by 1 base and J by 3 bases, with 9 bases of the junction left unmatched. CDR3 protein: CASSYFPGTGVINQPQHF. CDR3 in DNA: TGTGCCAGCAGTTACTTTCCAGGGACAGGGGTTATCAATCAGCCCCAGCATTTT.

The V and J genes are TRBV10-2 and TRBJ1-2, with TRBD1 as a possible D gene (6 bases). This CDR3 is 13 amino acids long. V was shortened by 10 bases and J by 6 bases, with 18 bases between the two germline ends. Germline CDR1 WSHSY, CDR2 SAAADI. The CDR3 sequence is CANMLTGGDGYTF. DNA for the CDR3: TGCGCCAACATGCTTACCGGGGGCGATGGCTACACCTTC.

CDR3 bases: TGTGCCAGCAGCTTAGGAGGACACGGAGGGAACGGCTACACCTTC. It translates to CASSLGGHGGNGYTF. This chain joins TRBV7-8 and TRBJ1-2; D is possibly TRBD1 (5 bases). Germline CDR1 SGHVS, CDR2 FQNEAQ. Between the trimmed V and J ends, which lost 1 base and 8 bases, there was a span of 17 bases. This CDR3 has 15 amino acids.

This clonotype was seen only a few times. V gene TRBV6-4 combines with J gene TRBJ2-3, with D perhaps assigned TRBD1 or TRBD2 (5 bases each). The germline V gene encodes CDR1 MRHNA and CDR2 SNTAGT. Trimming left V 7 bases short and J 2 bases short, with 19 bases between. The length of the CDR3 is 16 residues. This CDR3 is CASNEGRQKHTDTQYF. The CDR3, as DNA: TGTGCCAGCAATGAGGGACGGCAGAAACACACAGATACGCAGTATTTT.

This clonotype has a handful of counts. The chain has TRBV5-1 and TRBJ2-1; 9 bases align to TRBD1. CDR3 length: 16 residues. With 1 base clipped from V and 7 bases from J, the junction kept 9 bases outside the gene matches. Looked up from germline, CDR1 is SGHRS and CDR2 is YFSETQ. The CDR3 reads CASSLQGQGTRNEQFF. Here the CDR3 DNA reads TGCGCCAGCAGCTTGCAGGGACAGGGAACTCGGAATGAGCAGTTCTTC.

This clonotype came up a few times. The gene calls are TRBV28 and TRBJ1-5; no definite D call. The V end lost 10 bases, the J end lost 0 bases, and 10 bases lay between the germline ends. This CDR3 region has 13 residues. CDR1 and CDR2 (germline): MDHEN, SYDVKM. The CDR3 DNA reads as TGTGCCACTAGTGGGCCTAGCAATCAGCCCCAGCATTTT. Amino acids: CATSGPSNQPQHF. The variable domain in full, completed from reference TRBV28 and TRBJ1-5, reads DVKVTQSSRYLVKRTGEKVFLECVQDMDHENMFWYRQDPGLGLRLIYFSYDVKMKEKGDIPEGYSVSREKKERFSLILESASTNQTSMYLCATSGPSNQPQHFGDGTRLSIL.

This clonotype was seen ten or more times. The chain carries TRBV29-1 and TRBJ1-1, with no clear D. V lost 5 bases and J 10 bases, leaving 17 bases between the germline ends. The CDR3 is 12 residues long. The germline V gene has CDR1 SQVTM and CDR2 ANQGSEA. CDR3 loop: CSVQPRQDRAFF. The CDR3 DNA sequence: TGCAGCGTTCAACCAAGGCAGGATCGAGCTTTCTTT.

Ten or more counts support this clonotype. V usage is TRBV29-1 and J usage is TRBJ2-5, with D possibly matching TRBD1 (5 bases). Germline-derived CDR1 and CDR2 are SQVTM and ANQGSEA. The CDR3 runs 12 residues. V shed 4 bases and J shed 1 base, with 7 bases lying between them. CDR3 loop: CSVGQSQETQYF. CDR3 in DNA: TGCAGCGTTGGACAGTCCCAAGAGACCCAGTACTTC.

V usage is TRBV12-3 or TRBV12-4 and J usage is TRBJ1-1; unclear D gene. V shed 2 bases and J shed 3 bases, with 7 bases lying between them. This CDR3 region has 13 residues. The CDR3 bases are TGTGCCAGCAGTTTAAAGGAGGACACTGAAGCTTTCTTT. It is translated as CASSLKEDTEAFF.

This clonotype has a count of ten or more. The CDR3 DNA reads as TGTGCCTGGAGCTGGTGGGGTGGGACCTACGAGCAGTACTTC. As protein: CAWSWWGGTYEQYF. This chain uses TRBV30 with TRBJ2-7; the D is unclear. With 3 bases removed from V and 2 bases from J, the gap between germline ends came to 14 bases. Germline CDR1 is GTSNPN and CDR2 is SVGIG (reference sequence). This CDR3 has 14 residues. The whole variable domain, filled in from reference TRBV30 and TRBJ2-7, reads SQTIHQWPATLVQPVGSPLSLECTVEGTSNPNLYWYRQAAGRGLQLLFYSVGIGQISSEVPQNLSASRPQDRQFILSSKKLLLSDSGFYLCAWSWWGGTYEQYFGPGTRLTVT.

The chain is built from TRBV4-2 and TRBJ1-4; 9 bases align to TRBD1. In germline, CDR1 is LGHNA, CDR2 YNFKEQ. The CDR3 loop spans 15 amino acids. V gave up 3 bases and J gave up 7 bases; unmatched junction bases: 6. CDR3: CASSQQTGGGEKLFF. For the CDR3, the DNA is TGTGCCAGCAGCCAGCAAACAGGGGGCGGTGAAAAACTGTTTTTT.

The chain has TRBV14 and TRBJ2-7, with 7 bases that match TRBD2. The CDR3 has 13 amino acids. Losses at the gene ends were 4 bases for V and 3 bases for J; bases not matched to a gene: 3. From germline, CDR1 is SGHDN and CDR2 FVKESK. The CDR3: CASSRGLFYEQYF. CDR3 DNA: TGTGCCAGCAGCCGGGGACTATTCTACGAGCAGTACTTC.

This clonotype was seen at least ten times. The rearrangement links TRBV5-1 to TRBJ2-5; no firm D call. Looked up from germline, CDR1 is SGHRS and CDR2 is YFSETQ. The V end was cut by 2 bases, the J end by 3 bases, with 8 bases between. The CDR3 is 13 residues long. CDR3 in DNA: TGCGCCAGCAGCTTCCAGGCGGAAGAGACCCAGTACTTC. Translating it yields CASSFQAEETQYF.